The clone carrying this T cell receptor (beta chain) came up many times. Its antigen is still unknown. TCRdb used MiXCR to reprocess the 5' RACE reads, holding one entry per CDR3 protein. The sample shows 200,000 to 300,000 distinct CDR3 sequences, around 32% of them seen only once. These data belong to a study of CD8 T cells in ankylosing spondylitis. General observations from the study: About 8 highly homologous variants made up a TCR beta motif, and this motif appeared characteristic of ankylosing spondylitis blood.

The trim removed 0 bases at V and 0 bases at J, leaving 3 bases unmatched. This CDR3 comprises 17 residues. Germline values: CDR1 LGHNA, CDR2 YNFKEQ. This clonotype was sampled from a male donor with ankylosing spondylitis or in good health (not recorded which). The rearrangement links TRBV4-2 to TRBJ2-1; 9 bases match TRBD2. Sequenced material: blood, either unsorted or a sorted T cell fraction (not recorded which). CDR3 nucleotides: TGTGCCAGCAGCCAAGAGGCTAGCGGGGTCTCCTACAATGAGCAGTTCTTC. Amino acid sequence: CASSQEASGVSYNEQFF.